This is a list of T cell receptor beta chains from one sample in a study of cytomegalovirus exposure and HLA in healthy donors. Profiling relied on immunoSEQ multiplex PCR, and the TCRdb table lists in-frame clones only, not all of them. The table shows some 150,000 clones, with approximately 78% occurring only once. The specimen sequenced was PBMCs. Every receptor here comes from a man aged 18 to 30 in good health and CMV-seropositive. The CDR3 runs from the conserved cysteine through the conserved F or W. A D gene is named only where the DNA matches it firmly. Rows give clone size only sometimes, using once, few, many, or a class for an expanded clone.

d_call clone_size j_call v_call cdr3_nt cdr3_aa
- - TRBJ1-1 TRBV28 TGTGCCAGCACTCTTGAAGGGGGAGAGGGAGCTTTCTTT CASTLEGGEGAFF
TRBD1 - TRBJ1-1 TRBV28 TGTGCCAGCAGTTTACCCACAGTCGGGACAGGGGGCGAGAACACTGAAGCTTTCTTT CASSLPTVGTGGENTEAFF
- - TRBJ2-5 TRBV18 TGTGCCAGCTCACCACCGGGGGGAGAGACCCAGTACTTC CASSPPGGETQYF
- - TRBJ1-1 TRBV25-1 TGTGCCAGCAGTGAATCCCGTAAATTGAACACTGAAGCTTTCTTT CASSESRKLNTEAFF
- - TRBJ1-1 TRBV27 TGTGCCAGCAGTTTAAACAGGTACTTAAGCACTGAAGCTTTCTTT CASSLNRYLSTEAFF
- once TRBJ1-1 TRBV28 TGTGCCAGCAGTTTTGGAGGGGCCTCGAACACTGAAGCTTTCTTT CASSFGGASNTEAFF
TRBD1 - TRBJ1-1 TRBV5-1 TGCGCCAGCAGCGGGGGGACAGGGAACACTGAAGCTTTCTTT CASSGGTGNTEAFF
- - TRBJ1-2 TRBV30 TGTGCCTGGAGTGGGGCCTATACCTATGGCTACACCTTC CAWSGAYTYGYTF
TRBD2 - TRBJ2-3 TRBV9 TGTGCCAGCAGCGCTAGCGGGAGCACAGATACGCAGTATTTT CASSASGSTDTQYF
- - TRBJ2-7 TRBV6-1 TGTGCCAGCAGTAAGAACAGGGATGCCTCCTACGAGCAGTACTTC CASSKNRDASYEQYF
TRBD1 - TRBJ1-1 TRBV27 TGTGCCAGCAGTAAACTACAGGGGACTGAAGCTTTCTTT CASSKLQGTEAFF
- - TRBJ2-1 TRBV7-9 TGTGCCAGCAGCTTAGGGGGGGAAACCCAGTTCTTC CASSLGGETQFF
- - TRBJ2-7 TRBV2 TGTGCCAGCAGCGTTATTCTCTACGAGCAGTACTTC CASSVILYEQYF
TRBD1 - TRBJ1-3 TRBV6-6 TGTGCCAGCAGTTCCACGGACAGGGGGAACGGAAACACCATATATTTT CASSSTDRGNGNTIYF
- - TRBJ1-2 TRBV7-2 TGTGCCAGCAGCTTAGAGGGGTACTATGGCTACACCTTC CASSLEGYYGYTF
TRBD1 - TRBJ2-7 TRBV29-1 TGCAGCGTTACAGGGGGAGTATCCTACGAGCAGTACTTC CSVTGGVSYEQYF
- few TRBJ2-3 TRBV5-1 TGCGCCAGCAGCTTGGGGACAGAGAGCGATACGCAGTATTTT CASSLGTESDTQYF
- - TRBJ2-1 TRBV6-1 TGTGCCAGCAGTCACAGGACAAGCTCCTACAATGAGCAGTTCTTC CASSHRTSSYNEQFF
- once TRBJ2-1 TRBV28 TGTGCCAGCAGTTTGCAGGGGATGAACAATGAGCAGTTCTTC CASSLQGMNNEQFF
- - TRBJ2-7 TRBV30 TGTGCCTGGGGCGGTGGGAGCTCCTACGAGCAGTACTTC CAWGGGSSYEQYF
- - TRBJ1-1 TRBV15 TGTGCCACCAGCAGACAATCCCCTAGCACTGAAGCTTTCTTT CATSRQSPSTEAFF
- few TRBJ1-5 TRBV19 TGTGCCAGTAGTATTTTTGAGGGTTTAAGCAATCAGCCCCAGCATTTT CASSIFEGLSNQPQHF
- - TRBJ2-7 TRBV5-1 TGCGCCAGCAGCGTCGCCGGGGGTGCGGCCCCGTACGAGCAGTACTTC CASSVAGGAAPYEQYF
- - TRBJ2-5 TRBV7-3 TGTGCCAGCAGTACAGGAACCAGAGAGACCCAGTACTTC CASSTGTRETQYF
- - TRBJ1-5 TRBV28 TGTGCCAGCAGGGCCGGTGGGGAGCTTAGCAATCAGCCCCAGCATTTT CASRAGGELSNQPQHF
- - TRBJ2-7 TRBV21-1 TGTGCCAGCAGCAAAGCGGGAGGGGTCGGTCCCACCGAGCAGTACTTC CASSKAGGVGPTEQYF
TRBD1 - TRBJ1-5 TRBV10-3 TGTGCCATCAGACAGGGGTTGGATCAGCCCCAGCATTTT CAIRQGLDQPQHF
TRBD1 - TRBJ2-7 TRBV10-2 TGCGCCAGCAGCTGGACAGGGGGACGCGACGAGCAGTACTTC CASSWTGGRDEQYF
- - TRBJ1-5 TRBV5-5 TGTGCCAGCAGCTTGGGGGGGGTTTATCAGCCCCAGCATTTT CASSLGGVYQPQHF
TRBD1 few TRBJ2-3 TRBV9 TGTGCCAGCAGCGGGGGGACAGGAATCACAGATACGCAGTATTTT CASSGGTGITDTQYF
TRBD2 - TRBJ2-1 TRBV15 TGTGCCACCAGCAGAGCTCCTAGCGGGAGGGCCGTGAATGAGCAGTTCTTC CATSRAPSGRAVNEQFF
TRBD1 - TRBJ2-7 TRBV27 TGTGCCAGCAGTCCAAGGGACAGAGCCTACGAGCAGTACTTC CASSPRDRAYEQYF
- - TRBJ2-1 TRBV6-1 TGTGCCAGCAGTGAATTTAGCAGACTTTCCTACAATGAGCAGTTCTTC CASSEFSRLSYNEQFF
- few TRBJ1-5 TRBV5-1 TGCGCCAGCAGCCATGGGGGGGTCGGTCAGCCCCAGCATTTT CASSHGGVGQPQHF
- - TRBJ1-1 TRBV5-1 TGCGCCAGCAGCTTGGATTCCGTGAACACTGAAGCTTTCTTT CASSLDSVNTEAFF
TRBD2 - TRBJ2-1 TRBV9 TGTGCCAGCAGCCCCCCGGGACTAGCGGGCCCTCTAGCCTACAATGAGCAGTTCTTC CASSPPGLAGPLAYNEQFF
- - TRBJ1-1 TRBV6-5 TGTGCCAGCAGTTACGAGGATAGGAACACTGAAGCTTTCTTT CASSYEDRNTEAFF
- - TRBJ1-1 TRBV6-5 TGTGCCAGCAGGCGGGACACTGAAGCTTTCTTT CASRRDTEAFF
TRBD1 - TRBJ2-5 TRBV28 TGTGCCAGCAGTTTAGGGACAGGGGCGGAAGAGACCCAGTACTTC CASSLGTGAEETQYF
- - TRBJ1-1 TRBV6-5 TGTGCCAGCAGAAGCCTAGGGGGCACTGAAGCTTTCTTT CASRSLGGTEAFF
- - TRBJ2-3 TRBV5-1 TGCGCCAGCAGCTTGGGAGCCACAGATACGCAGTATTTT CASSLGATDTQYF
- - TRBJ1-5 TRBV27 TGTGCCAGCAGTTTCGGGGGGTCCAATCAGCCCCAGCATTTT CASSFGGSNQPQHF
TRBD1 - TRBJ1-4 TRBV6-1 TGTGCCAGCAGTGATGGAGGGACAGGGGTTGAAAAACTGTTTTTT CASSDGGTGVEKLFF
TRBD2 - TRBJ2-1 TRBV5-1 TGCGCCAGCAGCTCCCCGCCGGGGCTAGCGGGAGGCAATGAGCAGTTCTTC CASSSPPGLAGGNEQFF
TRBD1 - TRBJ1-2 TRBV27 TGTGCCAGCAGGCTGGGCCGGGACAGGGCGGGAGGCTACACCTTC CASRLGRDRAGGYTF
- - TRBJ2-7 TRBV5-1 TGCGCCAGCAGCTCCCGACAGGCAGACGGGTCTCTCGAGCAGTACTTC CASSSRQADGSLEQYF
- - TRBJ2-7 TRBV2 TGTGCCAGCAAACGGGAGTCCTTCCCGGAGCAGTACTTC CASKRESFPEQYF
- - TRBJ1-1 TRBV25-1 TGTGCCAGCAGTGAAATTGGACATACTTTCTTT CASSEIGHTFF
- - TRBJ2-1 TRBV18 TGTGCCAGCTCACCAAGGCAGGCCAACAATGAGCAGTTCTTC CASSPRQANNEQFF
- - TRBJ1-2 TRBV5-5 TGTGCCAGCAGCTTAAGTGGGGGGGTACACACCTTC CASSLSGGVHTF
TRBD2 - TRBJ2-7 TRBV5-1 TGCGCCAGCAGCTTGGAACTAGCGGGGTTAGACGACGAGCAGTACTTC CASSLELAGLDDEQYF
- once TRBJ1-2 TRBV28 TGTGCCAGCAGCCCAGCTAACTATGGCTACACCTTC CASSPANYGYTF
TRBD1 - TRBJ1-5 TRBV28 TGTGCCAGCAATCTAGGAGCAGGGGGTAGCAATCAGCCCCAGCATTTT CASNLGAGGSNQPQHF
- - TRBJ1-1 TRBV7-2 TGTGCCAGCAGCTTAGCAACACCGAACACTGAAGCTTTCTTT CASSLATPNTEAFF
TRBD1 - TRBJ2-7 TRBV7-9 TGTGCCAGCAGCTTAATCGGTGGGGTGACAGGGTACTCCTTC CASSLIGGVTGYSF
- - TRBJ2-2 TRBV27 TGTGCCAGCAGTTCCCCGGGGGAGCTGTTTTTT CASSSPGELFF